This TCR beta chain was obtained from a study of T cell responses to AZD1222 COVID-19 vaccine (dated by TCRdb to about 2021). Regarding the complete study: Because spike-specific TCR depth and breadth did not differ between the two schedules, AZD1222 recipients who got a second dose at roughly 4 weeks were pooled with those who got a second dose at roughly 12 weeks. A total of approximately 240 trial participants underwent TCR sequencing, of whom approximately 200 had received two doses of AZD1222 and about 26 had received two doses of the MenACWY control vaccine. Trial participants were enrolled by age into 18-55, 56-69 and 70-plus year subgroups, with 148, 28 and 57 TCR-sequenced participants respectively. General findings and caveats noted by the study authors: Because no samples from the day 14 peak response were available, repertoires could be characterized only after the peak T cell response. The 56-69-year group was small, and its depth increase did not reach significance, likely because of low power. After two AZD1222 doses, spike-specific TCR breadth and depth were significantly higher than at day 0 and than in MenACWY recipients. CD4 TCRs associated with the vaccine covered the entire spike protein, and the dominant responses were in regions 160-218 and 743-854. Conclusions about previously exposed vaccinees were limited because only six AZD1222 recipients were SARS-CoV-2 seropositive at baseline. Participants were mostly white British and included more females than males, and it was suggested by the authors that clonal diversity may have been underestimated. Reportedly, close to half of the unique spike-specific TCRs recognized epitopes lying outside the regions that are mutated in the B.1.351 and B.1.1.7 variants.

Explained via the paper, the time point label denotes: baseline before first vaccination. Vaccinee samples were obtained from the UK trials COV001 and COV002, which included a single-blind randomized controlled phase 2/3 trial of AZD1222 (ChAdOx1 nCoV-19) in healthy adults. Trial participant PBMC samples were collected at day 0 and day 28 after the second dose for TCRbeta chain sequencing. For this clone: There is no known antigen for this receptor. No base quality information exists; no much larger clone differs at one position.

The germline V gene encodes CDR1 MNHEY and CDR2 SVGAGI. The CDR3 starts with the cysteine, ends with the phenylalanine, and has 11 residues. Of the read, only the CDR3 DNA is kept; its 33 bases are in frame from base 1. The trim is 4 bases for V and 4 bases for J, with a gap of 2 bases between the germline ends. The CDR3 regions of human TCRbeta chains were analyzed by immunosequencing. The source study handled its data this way. TCRs in the repertoires were compared against a reference library of SARS-CoV-2-specific TCRs that had been generated with the MIRA antigen-specificity platform. Breadth was defined as the fraction of unique TCRs that were SARS-CoV-2-associated. Depth was defined as the fraction of total T cells that were SARS-CoV-2-associated. Using the MIRA data, each spike-specific TCR was assigned both to the spike region to which the TCR was reactive and to a CD4 or CD8 class. Log10-transformed breadth and depth values were compared by one-way ANOVA with Sidak's multiple comparisons tests. TCRdb retrieved this table from immuneACCESS and kept in-frame rearrangements only. Not all clones are present; in checked studies, unresolved V genes account for under half, and no reason is known for the remainder. V and J calls and clone size follow that table, whereas D and trimming were derived from the DNA. Counted in this sample were some 200,000 clones; 75% to 90% of them appeared once. The ten largest clones capture about 6.1% of the sample.

This TCR came from an adult in good health. The sample was peripheral blood, taken on day 0 of AZD1222 vaccination. The rearrangement combines TRBV6-5 with TRBJ1-3; the D gene assignment is ambiguous. Here the CDR3 is given as CASSFGNTIYF. The sequenced DNA is TGTGCCAGCAGTTTCGGAAACACCATATATTTT.